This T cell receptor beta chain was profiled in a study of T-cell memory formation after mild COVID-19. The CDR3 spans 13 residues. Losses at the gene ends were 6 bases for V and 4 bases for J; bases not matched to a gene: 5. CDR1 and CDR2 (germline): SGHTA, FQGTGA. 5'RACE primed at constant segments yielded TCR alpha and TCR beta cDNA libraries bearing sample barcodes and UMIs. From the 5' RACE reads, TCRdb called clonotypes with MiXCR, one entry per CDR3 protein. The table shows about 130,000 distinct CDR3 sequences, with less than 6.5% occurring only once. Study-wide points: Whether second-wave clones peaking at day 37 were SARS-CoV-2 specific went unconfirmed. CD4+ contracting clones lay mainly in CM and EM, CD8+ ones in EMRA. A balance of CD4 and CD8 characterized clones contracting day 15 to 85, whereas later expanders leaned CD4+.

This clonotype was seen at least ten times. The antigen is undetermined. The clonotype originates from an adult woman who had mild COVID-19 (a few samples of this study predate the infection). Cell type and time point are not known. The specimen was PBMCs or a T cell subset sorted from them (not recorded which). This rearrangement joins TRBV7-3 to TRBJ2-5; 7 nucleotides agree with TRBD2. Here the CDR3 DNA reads TGTGCCAGCAGTCTAGCGGCTGCAGAGACCCAGTACTTC. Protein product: CASSLAAAETQYF.